These T cell receptor beta chains were read from a single sample in a study of blood T cell repertoires in COVID-19. Method: immunoSEQ multiplex PCR; TCRdb's copy keeps in-frame clones and lacks some. The table lists 300,000 to 350,000 clones, roughly 89% of them singletons. Sequencing was performed on peripheral blood. These receptors originate from a man aged 30 to 39 with COVID-19, enrolled during active disease. Each CDR3 is given with its conserved first and last residue.

CDR3aa: CASSATGTGEWNEQFF
v_gene: TRBV9
j_gene: TRBJ2-1

CDR3aa: CASSFNGPGGYEQYF
v_gene: TRBV27
j_gene: TRBJ2-7

CDR3aa: CASSSRTGREQYF
v_gene: TRBV6-6
j_gene: TRBJ2-7

CDR3aa: CASSETSGVETQYF
v_gene: TRBV2
j_gene: TRBJ2-5

CDR3aa: CASSLSGEAYEQYF
v_gene: TRBV4-2
j_gene: TRBJ2-7

CDR3aa: CASRRGGPLGGNTIYF
v_gene: TRBV5-4
j_gene: TRBJ1-3

CDR3aa: CASNPGVSYEQYF
v_gene: TRBV7-9
j_gene: TRBJ2-7

CDR3aa: CASSLGTEQFF
v_gene: TRBV7-2
j_gene: TRBJ2-1

CDR3aa: CASSVDGYNEKLFF
v_gene: TRBV9
j_gene: TRBJ1-4

CDR3aa: CASSLDPGGGEKLFF
v_gene: TRBV5-4
j_gene: TRBJ1-4

CDR3aa: CASSSGLYGGRETQYF
v_gene: TRBV5-1
j_gene: TRBJ2-5

CDR3aa: CASSKWGEGTEAFF
v_gene: TRBV27
j_gene: TRBJ1-1

CDR3aa: CASSLVYSGTGLSNEQFF
v_gene: TRBV19
j_gene: TRBJ2-1

CDR3aa: CASSPRRGKPQHF
v_gene: TRBV11-2
j_gene: TRBJ1-5

CDR3aa: CSVGIWTGGRAEAFF
v_gene: TRBV29-1
j_gene: TRBJ1-1

CDR3aa: CASSHTSGSSYEQYF
v_gene: TRBV6-5
j_gene: TRBJ2-7

CDR3aa: CASSTRTSGGAYETQYF
v_gene: TRBV9
j_gene: TRBJ2-5

CDR3aa: CASSGRTEYEQFF
v_gene: TRBV2
j_gene: TRBJ2-1

CDR3aa: CASSLEGRNQPQHF
v_gene: TRBV11-2
j_gene: TRBJ1-5

CDR3aa: CASSERGTEAFF
v_gene: TRBV6-1
j_gene: TRBJ1-1

CDR3aa: CAIRAYTGELFF
v_gene: TRBV10-3
j_gene: TRBJ2-2

CDR3aa: CASSQEFGGAQETQYF
v_gene: TRBV4-2
j_gene: TRBJ2-5

CDR3aa: CASSQDRGRIYGYTF
v_gene: TRBV4-3
j_gene: TRBJ1-2

CDR3aa: CASSLGQGGQPQHF
v_gene: TRBV7-9
j_gene: TRBJ1-5

CDR3aa: CASSPPRVGDTQYF
v_gene: TRBV18
j_gene: TRBJ2-3